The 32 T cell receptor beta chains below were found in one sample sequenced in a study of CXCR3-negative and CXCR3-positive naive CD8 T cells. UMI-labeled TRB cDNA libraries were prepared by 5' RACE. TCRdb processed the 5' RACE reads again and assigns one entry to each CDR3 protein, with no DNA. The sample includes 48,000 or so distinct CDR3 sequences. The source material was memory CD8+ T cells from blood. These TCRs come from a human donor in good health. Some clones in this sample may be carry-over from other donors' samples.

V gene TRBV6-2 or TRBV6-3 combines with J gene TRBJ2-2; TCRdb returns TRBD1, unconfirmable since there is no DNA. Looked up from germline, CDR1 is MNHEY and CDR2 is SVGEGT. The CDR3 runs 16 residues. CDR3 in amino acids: CGTLSAGGVYTGELFF.

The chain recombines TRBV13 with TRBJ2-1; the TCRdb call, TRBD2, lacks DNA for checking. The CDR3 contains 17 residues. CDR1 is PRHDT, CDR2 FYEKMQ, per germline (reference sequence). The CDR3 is CASSSGLAGGLLNEQFF.

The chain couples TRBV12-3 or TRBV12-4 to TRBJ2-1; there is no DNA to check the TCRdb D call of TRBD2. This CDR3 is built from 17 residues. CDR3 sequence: CASSFSGSDSSYNEQFF.

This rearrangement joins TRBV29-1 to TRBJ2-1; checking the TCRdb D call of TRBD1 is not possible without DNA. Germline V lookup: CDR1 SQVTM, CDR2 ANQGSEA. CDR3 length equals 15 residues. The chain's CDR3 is CSVRGATSSYNEQFF.

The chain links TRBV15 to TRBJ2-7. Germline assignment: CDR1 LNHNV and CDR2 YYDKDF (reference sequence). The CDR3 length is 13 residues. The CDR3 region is CATSQGGSYEQYF.

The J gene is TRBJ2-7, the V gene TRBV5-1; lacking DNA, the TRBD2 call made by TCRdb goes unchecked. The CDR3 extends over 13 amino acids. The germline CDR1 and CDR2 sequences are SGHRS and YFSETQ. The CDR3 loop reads CASKAASPYEQYF.

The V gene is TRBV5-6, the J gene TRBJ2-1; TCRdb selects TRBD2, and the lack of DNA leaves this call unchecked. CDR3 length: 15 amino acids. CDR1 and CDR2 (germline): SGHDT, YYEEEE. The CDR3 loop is CASSILATIYNEQFF. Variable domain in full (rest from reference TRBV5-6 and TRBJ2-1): DAGVTQSPTHLIKTRGQQVTLRCSPKSGHDTVSWYQQALGQGPQFIFQYYEEEERQRGNFPDRFSGHQFPNYSSELNVNALLLGDSALYLCASSILATIYNEQFFGPGTRLTVL.

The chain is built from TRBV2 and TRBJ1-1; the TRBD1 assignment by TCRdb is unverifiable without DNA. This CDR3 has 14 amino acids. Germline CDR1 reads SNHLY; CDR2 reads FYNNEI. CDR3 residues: CASITRDRGGEAFF. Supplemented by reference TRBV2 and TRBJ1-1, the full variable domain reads EPEVTQTPSHQVTQMGQEVILRCVPISNHLYFYWYRQILGQKVEFLVSFYNNEISEKSEIFDDQFSVERPDGSNFTLKIRSTKLEDSAMYFCASITRDRGGEAFFGQGTRLTVV.

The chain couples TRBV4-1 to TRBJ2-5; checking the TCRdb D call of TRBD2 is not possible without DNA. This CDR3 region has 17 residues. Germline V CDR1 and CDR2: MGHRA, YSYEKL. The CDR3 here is CASSQKQGGGLQETQYF.

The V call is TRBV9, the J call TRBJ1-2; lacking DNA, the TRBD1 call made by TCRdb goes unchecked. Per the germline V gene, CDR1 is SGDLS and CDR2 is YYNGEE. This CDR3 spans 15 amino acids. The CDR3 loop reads CASSFKGQGFSGYTF.

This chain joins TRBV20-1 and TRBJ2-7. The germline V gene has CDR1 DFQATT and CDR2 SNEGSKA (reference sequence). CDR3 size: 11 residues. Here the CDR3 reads CSAREDFEQYF.

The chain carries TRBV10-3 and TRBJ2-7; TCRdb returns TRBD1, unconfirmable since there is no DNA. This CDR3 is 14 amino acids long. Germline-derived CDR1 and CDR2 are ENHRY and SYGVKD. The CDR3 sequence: CAISSGGAEYEQYF.

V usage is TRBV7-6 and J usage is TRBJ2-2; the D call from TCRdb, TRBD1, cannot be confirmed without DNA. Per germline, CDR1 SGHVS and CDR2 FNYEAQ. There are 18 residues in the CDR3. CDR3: CASSPPPPGEFHTGELFF. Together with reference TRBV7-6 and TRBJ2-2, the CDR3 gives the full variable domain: GAGVSQSPRYKVTKRGQDVALRCDPISGHVSLYWYRQALGQGPEFLTYFNYEAQQDKSGLPNDRFSAERPEGSISTLTIQRTEQRDSAMYRCASSPPPPGEFHTGELFFGEGSRLTVL.

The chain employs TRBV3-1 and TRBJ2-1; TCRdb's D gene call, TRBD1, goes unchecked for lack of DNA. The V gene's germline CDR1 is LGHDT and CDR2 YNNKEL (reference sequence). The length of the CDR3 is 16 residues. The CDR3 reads CASSPLAGTENNEQFF.

The CDR3 loop is CASRPASGDPYEQYF. J is TRBJ2-7 and V is TRBV27; the D gene TCRdb calls, TRBD2, cannot be checked with no DNA. Looked up from germline, CDR1 is MNHEY and CDR2 is SMNVEV (reference sequence). CDR3 length equals 15 residues.

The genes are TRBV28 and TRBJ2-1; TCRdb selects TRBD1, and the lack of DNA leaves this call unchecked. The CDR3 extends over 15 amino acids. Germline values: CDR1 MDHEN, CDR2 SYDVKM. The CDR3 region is CASSFAGTDYNEQFF.

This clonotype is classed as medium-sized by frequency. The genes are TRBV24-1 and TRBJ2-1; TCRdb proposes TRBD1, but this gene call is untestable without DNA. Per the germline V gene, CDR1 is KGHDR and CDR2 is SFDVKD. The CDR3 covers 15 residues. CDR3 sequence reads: CATSDLGQGNFEQFF.

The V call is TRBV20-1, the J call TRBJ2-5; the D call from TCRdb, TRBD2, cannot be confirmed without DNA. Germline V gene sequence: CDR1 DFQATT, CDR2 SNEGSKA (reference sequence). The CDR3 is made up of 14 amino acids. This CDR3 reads CSASLAGRQETQYF.

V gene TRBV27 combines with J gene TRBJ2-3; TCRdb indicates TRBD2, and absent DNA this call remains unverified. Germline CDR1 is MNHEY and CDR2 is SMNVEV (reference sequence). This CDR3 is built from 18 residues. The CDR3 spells CASSEGTSGAISTDTQYF.

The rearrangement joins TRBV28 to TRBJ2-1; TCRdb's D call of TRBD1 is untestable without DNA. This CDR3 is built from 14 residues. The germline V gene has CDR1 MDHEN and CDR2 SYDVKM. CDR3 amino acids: CASSPRGRLNEQFF.

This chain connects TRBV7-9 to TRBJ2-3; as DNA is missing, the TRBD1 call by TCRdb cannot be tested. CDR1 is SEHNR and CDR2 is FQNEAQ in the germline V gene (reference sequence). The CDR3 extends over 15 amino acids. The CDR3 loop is CASSPPGLATDTQYF.

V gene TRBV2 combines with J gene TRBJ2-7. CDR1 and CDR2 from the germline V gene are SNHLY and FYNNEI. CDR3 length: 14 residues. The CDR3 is CASSERGSVYEQYF.

CDR3 region: CSVMVPTYNEQFF. The genes are TRBV29-1 and TRBJ2-1. This CDR3 is built from 13 residues. Germline CDR1 SQVTM, CDR2 ANQGSEA.

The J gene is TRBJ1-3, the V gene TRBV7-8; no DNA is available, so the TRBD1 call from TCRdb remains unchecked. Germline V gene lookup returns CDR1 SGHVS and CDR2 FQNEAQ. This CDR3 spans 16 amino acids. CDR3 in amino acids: CASSSQQGWAGNTIYF.

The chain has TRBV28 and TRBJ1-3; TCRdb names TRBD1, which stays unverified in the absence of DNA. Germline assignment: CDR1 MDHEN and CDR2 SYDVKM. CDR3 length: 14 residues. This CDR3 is CASSLTASGNTIYF.

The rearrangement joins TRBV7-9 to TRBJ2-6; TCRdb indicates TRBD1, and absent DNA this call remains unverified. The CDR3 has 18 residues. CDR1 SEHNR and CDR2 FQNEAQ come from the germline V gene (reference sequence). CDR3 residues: CASSLEYGANSGANVLTF. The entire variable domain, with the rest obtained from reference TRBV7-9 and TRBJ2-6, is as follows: DTGVSQNPRHKITKRGQNVTFRCDPISEHNRLYWYRQTLGQGPEFLTYFQNEAQLEKSRLLSDRFSAERPKGSFSTLEIQRTEQGDSAMYLCASSLEYGANSGANVLTFGAGSRLTVL.

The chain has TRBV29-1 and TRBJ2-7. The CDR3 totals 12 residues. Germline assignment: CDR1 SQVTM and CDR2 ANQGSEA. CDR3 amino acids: CSVVLQNYEQYF.

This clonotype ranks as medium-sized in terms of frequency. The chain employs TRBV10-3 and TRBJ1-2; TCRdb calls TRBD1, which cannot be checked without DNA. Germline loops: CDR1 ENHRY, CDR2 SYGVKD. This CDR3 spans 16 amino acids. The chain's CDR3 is CAISDLPRDRGYGYTF.

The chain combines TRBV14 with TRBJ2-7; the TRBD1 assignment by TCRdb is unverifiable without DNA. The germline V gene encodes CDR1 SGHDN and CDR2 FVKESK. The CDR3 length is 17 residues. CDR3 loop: CASSQSAAGGSSYEQYF.

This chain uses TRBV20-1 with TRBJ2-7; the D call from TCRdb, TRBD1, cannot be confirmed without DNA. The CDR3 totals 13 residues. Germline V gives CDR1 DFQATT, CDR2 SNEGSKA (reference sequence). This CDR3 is CSATTGTAYEQYF.

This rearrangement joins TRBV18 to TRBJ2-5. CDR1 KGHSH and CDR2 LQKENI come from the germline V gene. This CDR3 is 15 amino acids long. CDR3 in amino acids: CASSPIYTDQETQYF. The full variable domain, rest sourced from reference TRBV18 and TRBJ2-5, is NAGVMQNPRHLVRRRGQEARLRCSPMKGHSHVYWYRQLPEEGLKFMVYLQKENIIDESGMPKERFSAEFPKEGPSILRIQQVVRGDSAAYFCASSPIYTDQETQYFGPGTRLLVL.

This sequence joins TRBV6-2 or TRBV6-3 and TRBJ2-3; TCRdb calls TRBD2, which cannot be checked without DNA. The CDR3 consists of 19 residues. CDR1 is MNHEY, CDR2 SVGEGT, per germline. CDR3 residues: CASSYPRPFGQGYTDTQYF.